A single sample is the source of the 3 T cell receptor beta chains below, sequenced in a study of radiotherapy plus CTLA-4 blockade in lung cancer. Measured with immunoSEQ multiplex PCR; TCRdb has only the in-frame clones, and not every one. The sample has over 85,000 clones, just over 85% seen once. The sequences come from peripheral blood, collected from a patient treated with radiotherapy plus ipilimumab. Source of these receptors: a human donor with non-small cell lung cancer that progressed on radiotherapy plus ipilimumab.

The rearrangement uses TRBV28 and TRBJ1-4; 9 bases match TRBD1. The CDR3 consists of 16 residues. Trimming removed 1 base from V and 10 bases from J; junction bases left unmatched: 10. Germline assignment: CDR1 MDHEN and CDR2 SYDVKM. Here the CDR3 reads CASSLFSGTGMRKLFF. In DNA, the CDR3 is TGTGCCAGCAGTTTATTCTCCGGGACAGGGATGAGAAAACTGTTTTTT.

This clone was counted a few times. The rearrangement links TRBV4-1 to TRBJ1-4; D gene ambiguous. With 4 bases removed from V and 8 bases from J, the gap between germline ends came to 8 bases. CDR3 length equals 12 residues. Germline V gives CDR1 MGHRA, CDR2 YSYEKL. Written as DNA, the CDR3 is TGCGCCAGCAGCCTCCCCCTGGAAAAACTGTTTTTT. Translation gives CASSLPLEKLFF.

The chain is built from TRBV5-6 and TRBJ2-7, with no clear D. V was shortened by 3 bases and J by 3 bases, with 16 bases between the two germline ends. Germline V gene sequence: CDR1 SGHDT, CDR2 YYEEEE. The CDR3 consists of 15 residues. CDR3 amino acids: CASSSGPRHFYEQYF. The CDR3 DNA reads as TGTGCCAGCAGCTCCGGGCCCCGGCACTTCTACGAGCAGTACTTC.